The 17 T cell receptor beta chains presented below share a single source sample, sequenced in a study of cytomegalovirus exposure and HLA in healthy donors. The repertoire was sequenced with immunoSEQ multiplex PCR; TCRdb's copy has only in-frame clones and lacks some. This sample yields more than 100,000 clones, of which about 88% are seen a single time; 1.4% to 1.5% belongs to the top ten. The sample comprised PBMCs. These receptors came from a man aged 25-40 years in good health and CMV-seronegative.

The rearrangement uses TRBV14 and TRBJ2-7; D unclear. CDR1 and CDR2 (germline): SGHDN, FVKESK. The CDR3 is made up of 15 amino acids. The ends were cut back, 4 bases at V and 3 bases at J, with 16 bases in the middle. This CDR3 is CASSPNLGYLYEQYF. The DNA of the CDR3 is TGTGCCAGCAGCCCGAATCTAGGCTACCTCTACGAGCAGTACTTC.

This clone was seen only a few times. V usage is TRBV4-3 and J usage is TRBJ2-1; 7 nucleotides agree with TRBD2. The CDR3 is 19 residues long. V lost 1 base and J lost 2; bases outside the gene matches: 14. Per the germline V gene, CDR1 is LGHNA and CDR2 is YSLEER. CDR3 amino acids: CASSQGIRWRESPYNEQFF. In DNA form, the CDR3 reads TGCGCCAGCAGCCAAGGAATCCGTTGGCGGGAGTCCCCCTACAATGAGCAGTTCTTC.

This chain connects TRBV9 to TRBJ1-5; maybe TRBD1 (5 bases). Trimming removed 1 base at V and 5 bases at J, with 16 bases between. Germline V gene lookup returns CDR1 SGDLS and CDR2 YYNGEE. The length of the CDR3 is 16 residues. The CDR3 DNA follows: TGTGCCAGCAGCGTATCCGACTTGGGGGGGTATCAGCCCCAGCATTTT. This sequence encodes CASSVSDLGGYQPQHF.

This rearrangement joins TRBV30 to TRBJ1-1; no reliable D call. V was clipped by 0 bases and J by 2 bases, with 7 bases between them. The CDR3 consists of 13 residues. Looked up from germline, CDR1 is GTSNPN and CDR2 is SVGIG (reference sequence). The CDR3 sequence: CAWSVLPNTEAFF. The CDR3 DNA follows: TGTGCCTGGAGTGTACTCCCAAACACTGAAGCTTTCTTT.

The V and J genes are TRBV11-1 and TRBJ2-2; weak D call: TRBD1 (5 bases). The CDR3 is 14 residues long. V lost 1 base and J 4 bases, leaving 7 bases between the germline ends. CDR1 and CDR2 from the germline V gene are SGHAT and FQDESV (reference sequence). In DNA, the CDR3 is TGTGCCAGCAGCTTAGTAAGGGGCACCGGGGAGCTGTTTTTT. Encoded protein: CASSLVRGTGELFF.

The rearrangement links TRBV6-5 to TRBJ2-1; D gene uncertain. CDR1 MNHEY and CDR2 SVGAGI come from the germline V gene. The CDR3 is 12 amino acids. V was clipped by 5 bases and J by 6 bases, with 8 bases between them. CDR3 nucleotide sequence: TGTGCCAGCAGTCGCGCCGGCAATGAGCAGTTCTTC. Amino acid sequence: CASSRAGNEQFF.

This sequence joins TRBV6-1 and TRBJ2-3, with 14 bases that match TRBD2. The junction had 9 bases not matched to a gene; V was cut back by 8 bases and J by 8 bases. Germline CDR1 and CDR2: MNHNS and SASEGT. CDR3 length equals 15 residues. The CDR3 protein is CASLVTSGREGTQYF. In nucleotides, the CDR3 is TGTGCCAGCCTCGTGACTAGCGGGAGGGAGGGTACGCAGTATTTT.

The V call is TRBV5-1, the J call TRBJ2-1; 8 nucleotides line up with TRBD1. The CDR3 consists of 15 residues. CDR1 SGHRS and CDR2 YFSETQ come from the germline V gene. J was trimmed by 6 bases and V by 4 bases; bases with no gene match: 9. This chain's CDR3 is CASSPGTGGINEQFF. The CDR3 DNA is TGCGCCAGCAGCCCCGGGACAGGAGGAATCAATGAGCAGTTCTTC. The full variable domain, its missing parts supplied by reference TRBV5-1 and TRBJ2-1, is KAGVTQTPRYLIKTRGQQVTLSCSPISGHRSVSWYQQTPGQGLQFLFEYFSETQRNKGNFPGRFSGRQFSNSRSEMNVSTLELGDSALYLCASSPGTGGINEQFFGPGTRLTVL.

The chain recombines TRBV7-9 with TRBJ1-5; D not certain. Germline lookup yields CDR1 SEHNR and CDR2 FQNEAQ (reference sequence). This CDR3 spans 13 amino acids. The germline V and J ends were trimmed by 8 bases and 6 bases, with 14 bases remaining between them. DNA for the CDR3: TGTGCCAGCGCCAGTTCCGGGGTTCAGCCCCAGCATTTT. Protein: CASASSGVQPQHF.

Of note for this clone: Sequence at one end of the junction differs from germline and may be a read error. The chain employs TRBV30 and TRBJ2-6; D is unclear. This CDR3 has 11 amino acids. The germline V gene encodes CDR1 GTSNPN and CDR2 SVGIG (reference sequence). The CDR3, as DNA: TGTGCCTGGTCTGTGGCCAACGTCCTGACTTTC. Its translation is CAWSVANVLTF.

This chain uses TRBV6-5 with TRBJ2-5; D is undetermined. Germline V gene sequence: CDR1 MNHEY, CDR2 SVGAGI. The CDR3 runs 14 residues. Deletions cut 2 bases from V and 5 bases from J, with 12 bases between. The CDR3 loop is CASSYLRFGETQYF. The CDR3, as DNA: TGTGCCAGCAGTTACCTGCGGTTTGGGGAGACCCAGTACTTC.

The rearrangement links TRBV29-1 to TRBJ2-7, with 8 bases aligning to TRBD2. The trim removed 5 bases at V and 6 bases at J, leaving 9 bases unmatched. CDR1 and CDR2 from the germline V gene are SQVTM and ANQGSEA. This CDR3 has 13 amino acids. The CDR3 DNA reads as TGCAGCGTTCACCCCGGGGGGGGAAGCGAGCAGTACTTC. Its translation: CSVHPGGGSEQYF.

This chain links TRBV4-1 with TRBJ1-1; no clear D gene. CDR1 is MGHRA and CDR2 is YSYEKL in the germline V gene. Between the trimmed V and J ends, which lost 4 bases and 1 base, there was a span of 10 bases. CDR3 length equals 14 residues. CDR3 amino acids: CASSPGLRNTEAFF. Here the CDR3 DNA reads TGCGCCAGCAGCCCCGGGTTGAGGAACACTGAAGCTTTCTTT.

The V call is TRBV30, the J call TRBJ2-3; D is possibly TRBD1 (6 bases). V was pared by 5 bases and J by 2 bases, with 14 bases between. CDR1 and CDR2 from the germline V gene are GTSNPN and SVGIG (reference sequence). The CDR3 consists of 14 residues. The CDR3 protein is CAWQGKGSTDTQYF. In DNA form, the CDR3 reads TGTGCCTGGCAGGGGAAGGGCTCCACAGATACGCAGTATTTT.

The J gene is TRBJ2-1, the V gene TRBV27; 7 bases are a match to TRBD2. This CDR3 contains 14 residues. Germline CDR1 is MNHEY and CDR2 is SMNVEV (reference sequence). V trimming: 8 bases; J trimming: 4 bases; junction bases outside the gene matches: 8. The CDR3 loop reads CASGRLAEYNEQFF. The CDR3 region has the DNA TGTGCCAGCGGGCGGCTAGCGGAATACAATGAGCAGTTCTTC.

The rearrangement uses TRBV5-1 and TRBJ2-7, with TRBD2 matching 10 bases. The germline V gene encodes CDR1 SGHRS and CDR2 YFSETQ. V dropped 0 bases and J dropped 2; count of bases not matched to a gene: 2. The CDR3 loop spans 15 amino acids. CDR3 in amino acids: CASSLAGTSAYEQYF. The CDR3 DNA reads as TGCGCCAGCAGCTTGGCGGGGACTAGCGCCTACGAGCAGTACTTC.

The CDR3 sequence: CASSFGSRETSTDTQYF. The CDR3 DNA reads as TGTGCCAGCAGCTTCGGTTCTCGGGAGACTAGCACAGATACGCAGTATTTT. The chain joins TRBV11-3 to TRBJ2-3, with D tentatively TRBD2 (6 bases). Trimming removed 3 bases at V and 0 bases at J, with 16 bases between. The CDR3 length is 17 residues. The V gene's germline CDR1 is SGHNT and CDR2 YENEEA.